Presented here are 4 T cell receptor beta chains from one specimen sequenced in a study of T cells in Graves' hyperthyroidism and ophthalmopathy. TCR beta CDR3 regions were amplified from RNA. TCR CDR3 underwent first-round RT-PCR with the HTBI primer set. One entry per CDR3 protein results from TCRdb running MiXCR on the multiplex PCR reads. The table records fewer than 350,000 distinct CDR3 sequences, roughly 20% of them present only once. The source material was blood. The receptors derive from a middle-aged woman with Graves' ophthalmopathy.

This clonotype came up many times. For the CDR3, the DNA is TGCAGTGCTACTCAACTAGCCGCGAACACTGAAGCTTTCTTT. Translation: CSATQLAANTEAFF. The chain has TRBV20-1 and TRBJ1-1; D remains ambiguous. This CDR3 contains 14 residues. V was cut by 4 bases and J by 1 base, with 13 bases left in between. CDR1 DFQATT and CDR2 SNEGSKA come from the germline V gene (reference sequence).

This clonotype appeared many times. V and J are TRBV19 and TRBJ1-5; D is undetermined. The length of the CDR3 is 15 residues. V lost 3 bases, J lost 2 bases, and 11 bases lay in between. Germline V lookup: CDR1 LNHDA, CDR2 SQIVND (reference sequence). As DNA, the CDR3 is TGTGCCAGTAGTATCCCCAGGATTCGCAATCAGCCCCAGCATTTT. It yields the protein CASSIPRIRNQPQHF. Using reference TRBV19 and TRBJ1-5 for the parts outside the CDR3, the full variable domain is DGGITQSPKYLFRKEGQNVTLSCEQNLNHDAMYWYRQDPGQGLRLIYYSQIVNDFQKGDIAEGYSVSREKKESFPLTVTSAQKNPTAFYLCASSIPRIRNQPQHFGDGTRLSIL.

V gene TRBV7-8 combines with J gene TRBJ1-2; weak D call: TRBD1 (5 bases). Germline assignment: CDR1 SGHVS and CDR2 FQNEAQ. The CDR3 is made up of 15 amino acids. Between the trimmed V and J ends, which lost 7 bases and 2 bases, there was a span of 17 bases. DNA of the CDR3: TGTGCCAGCATAGCGGGGGTGGTAGGGAACTATGGCTACACCTTC. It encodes CASIAGVVGNYGYTF.

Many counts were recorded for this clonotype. CDR3 protein: CASSQARVWATEAFF. In DNA, the CDR3 is TGCGCCAGCAGCCAAGCAAGGGTCTGGGCCACTGAAGCTTTCTTT. The chain joins TRBV4-1 to TRBJ1-1; D remains unclear. The ends were cut back, 1 base at V and 4 bases at J, with 13 bases in the middle. CDR3 length: 15 residues. CDR1 is MGHRA and CDR2 is YSYEKL in the germline V gene.